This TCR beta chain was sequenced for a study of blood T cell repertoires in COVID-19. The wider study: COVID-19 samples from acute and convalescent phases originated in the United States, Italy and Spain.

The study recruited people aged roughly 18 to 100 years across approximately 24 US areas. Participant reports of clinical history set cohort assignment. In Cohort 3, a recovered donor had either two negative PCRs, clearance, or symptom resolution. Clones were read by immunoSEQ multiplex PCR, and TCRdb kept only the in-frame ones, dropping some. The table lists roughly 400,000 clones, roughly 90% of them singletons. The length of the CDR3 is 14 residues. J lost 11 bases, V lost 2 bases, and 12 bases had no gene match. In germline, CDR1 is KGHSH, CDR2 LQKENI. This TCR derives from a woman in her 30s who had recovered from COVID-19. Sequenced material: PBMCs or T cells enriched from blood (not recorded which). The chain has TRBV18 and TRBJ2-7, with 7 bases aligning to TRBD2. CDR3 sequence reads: CASSPTGTNSLEYF. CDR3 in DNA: TGTGCCAGCTCACCAACCGGGACTAACAGCCTGGAGTACTTC.